This T cell receptor (beta chain) is from a study of shared clonotypes between healthy human individuals (dated by TCRdb to about 2020). Context from the whole study: The cohort included three men and a couple of women between 18 and 49 years of age. Per donor, three plates each were used for CD4 naive and CD4 memory, two for CD8 naive, and one for CD8 memory. Blood TCR repertoires of five healthy adults were deeply sequenced to estimate repertoire size and the extent of clonotype sharing between individuals. To increase sequencing depth and limit assay-specific biases, TCR repertoire library preparation and sequencing were carried out by different laboratories using diverse techniques. Per donor, leukapheresis produced somewhere between about 0.94 and 9 billion PBMCs. What the authors observed across the whole study: Compared with non-shared clonotypes, clonotypes shared by all four sorted-subset donors had higher generation probabilities. Only blood was sampled, and tissue TCR repertoires likely differ from those in blood. Even with the large sequencing depth, rarefaction of the sorted-subset datasets indicated that sequencing was incomplete. Larger estimated clonotype richness was generally found for naive subsets than for memory subsets. Pairwise subsampling indicated that sequencing depth was expected to affect the degree of clonotype sharing among donors. When several donors were compared, the shared fraction of clonotypes was roughly 4.8% for naive CD4, roughly 3.4% for naive CD8, 2.3% for memory CD4, and roughly 0.43% for memory CD8. The genetic and exposure-history diversity represented was limited by the small number of donors.

V and J are truncated by 3 bases and 4 bases respectively, leaving an intervening sequence of 16 bases. The CDR3 holds 16 amino acids from the cysteine to the phenylalanine. Only the CDR3 DNA is retained, 48 bases long and in frame from the first base. CDR1 and CDR2, per the germline V gene, are KGHSH and LQKENI. As for this clone: It has no known antigen specificity. Base quality data are lacking; no much larger clone is found one base away.

The donors were healthy, HIV-negative adults who had no recently reported acute infections or vaccinations. Every donor was a Caucasian adult living in Nashville, Tennessee, USA. CD4+ T cells were enriched by magnetic negative selection; naive cells were then positively selected on CD45RA, and the negative fraction formed the memory subset. Blood was collected by leukapheresis, and PBMCs were isolated by Ficoll-Histopaque density gradient centrifugation and then cryopreserved in liquid nitrogen vapor phase. Analytical flow cytometry was used to check the purity and quantity of every magnetically sorted T cell population. From each sorted fraction, genomic DNA was isolated and quantified by UV absorbance on a Nanodrop 2000c. TCR CDR3 regions were amplified from genomic DNA by multiplex PCR using the deep immunoSEQ assay. Extracted genomic DNA from each cell subset was distributed evenly across all wells of several immunoSEQ 96-well plates, and each plate was treated as a replicate. For sorted subsets, approximately 200 ng of genomic DNA, equivalent to around 30,000 T cell genomes, went into each replicate PCR. The purified libraries were quantified using a Qubit 3.0 fluorometer, sized with a Bioanalyzer 2100, and then quantified again using the KAPA Library Quantification kit. Every immunoSEQ 96-well plate was sequenced on a dedicated single-read 150-cycle Illumina NextSeq 550 flow cell. Per the source publication's procedure: Because only junctional sequences without quality scores were contained in the immunoSEQ output, filtering matching that applied to full-length reads could not be performed. Sequences were annotated with PyIR, a Python wrapper for IgBLAST v1.9, using IMGT germline references to assign V/J genes and CDR3. Reads were removed for weak V/J assignments (E-value above 1e-6), missing CDR3, stop codons, out-of-frame junctions, or ambiguous translated residues. V3J clonotypes were defined as sequences sharing the same inferred V gene, J gene, and CDR3 amino acid sequence. Percentage overlap between repertoires was computed as shared unique clonotypes divided by the size of the smaller repertoire. Richness of each repertoire was evaluated using RTK rarefaction, the Chao1 estimator, and Recon v2.1 estimates of unobserved clonotypes. Generation probabilities were computed with OLGA for all TCRbeta clonotypes obtained by the gDNA method from a handful of donors. TCRdb took over this immuneACCESS table, retaining in-frame rearrangements with V and J assigned. Such tables are incomplete; in checked studies, under half of the missing clones stem from an unresolved V gene, and the remainder is unexplained. D and trimming come from the DNA, and the V and J calls and clone size come from that table. The sample records over a million clones, roughly 96% of which are singletons. Jointly, the top ten make up roughly 1.2% of the sample.

The chain uses TRBV18 and TRBJ2-1, with no confident D gene call. Sequenced material: naive CD4+ T cells sorted from blood. The cell subset or site label corresponds to: CD45RA+ positively selected. This sequence originates from a man younger than 40 in good health. The sequence in DNA is TGTGCCAGCTCACCGGTTGGCCGAGCCGGGTACAATGAGCAGTTCTTC. It translates to CASSPVGRAGYNEQFF.